This T cell receptor (beta chain) was recorded in a study of cytomegalovirus exposure and HLA in healthy donors. As for the study in general: Assignment to the Caucasian-associated ancestry cluster applied to 75% to 85% of the approximately 400 genotyped donors.

This clone was seen a handful of times. Its antigen is still unknown. Study-wide results and caveats: An Asian-associated ancestry cluster reportedly showed fewer N-insertions than the approximately 650-donor mean in a later analysis. TCR association rates varied by HLA locus in a later analysis, with DRB1 highest and HLA-C lowest. The study flagged fewer than 200 TCR beta chains as cytomegalovirus-associated.

PCR amplification relied on 60 Vbeta primers (plus 13 Jbeta primers). Assay: immunoSEQ multiplex PCR; the TCRdb copy retains only in-frame clones and omits some. The sample gives 130,000 or so clones, about 8.6% of which show up once; approximately 6% is in the top ten. CDR1 and CDR2 (germline): SNHLY, FYNNEI. Trimming cost V 6 bases and J 1 base; bases outside gene matches: 8. The CDR3 consists of 15 residues. The chain links TRBV2 to TRBJ1-1; TRBD1 matches 7 bases. The receptor was isolated from a middle-aged woman in good health and CMV-seropositive. Sequenced input: PBMCs. The CDR3 reads CASSLDGTANTEAFF. The CDR3 nucleotides read TGTGCCAGCAGCCTTGACGGGACAGCGAACACTGAAGCTTTCTTT. The variable domain in full, completed from reference TRBV2 and TRBJ1-1, reads EPEVTQTPSHQVTQMGQEVILRCVPISNHLYFYWYRQILGQKVEFLVSFYNNEISEKSEIFDDQFSVERPDGSNFTLKIRSTKLEDSAMYFCASSLDGTANTEAFFGQGTRLTVV.